Listed below are T cell receptor beta chains from one sample, sequenced in a study of identical twins. TCRdb passed the 5' RACE reads through MiXCR, listing each CDR3 protein once. The table has approximately 670,000 distinct CDR3 sequences, around 6% seen once. Sequencing was done on a sample of naive T cells sorted from blood. The receptors stem from a man between 18 and 29 years old in good health. CDR3s leave out the opening cysteine and the closing phenylalanine or tryptophan. Fields, in order: V gene, D gene, J gene, CDR3 protein. The D gene is left open where the match is weak.

TRBV24-1	NA	TRBJ1-1	ATADVWNTEAF
TRBV29-1	TRBD2	TRBJ2-2	SVNGAGGPGELF
TRBV27	NA	TRBJ2-2	ASRSYGATGELF
TRBV7-6	TRBD2	TRBJ2-1	ASSWTSGSEVGREQF
TRBV20-1	NA	TRBJ2-4	SALLREGGLAKNIQY
TRBV27	TRBD2	TRBJ2-7	ASSNIGTTTYEQY
TRBV20-1	TRBD2	TRBJ2-1	SATGTRLQDEQF
TRBV7-3	NA	TRBJ2-1	ASSLRGSAGDEQF
TRBV5-5	NA	TRBJ2-1	ASSSFANEQF
TRBV18	TRBD2	TRBJ2-3	ASSPQLTSGTTDTQY
TRBV6-1	NA	TRBJ2-1	ASRGGTEKF
TRBV18	TRBD2	TRBJ2-5	ASSPQSGRAGETQY
TRBV6-1	NA	TRBJ2-2	ASSGSGIHTGELF
TRBV12-3/TRBV12-4	NA	TRBJ1-5	ASSPGGGNNQPQH
TRBV29-1	NA	TRBJ2-6	SVTAAGANVLT
TRBV5-1	NA	TRBJ2-3	ASASVDTQY
TRBV12-3/TRBV12-4	TRBD1	TRBJ1-3	ASRAGTDASLPGNTIY
TRBV7-2	NA	TRBJ1-2	ASSLEALGHYGYT
TRBV7-2	NA	TRBJ1-1	ASSLARPGVNTEAF
TRBV19	NA	TRBJ1-5	ASSSIQGGVGNQPQH
TRBV24-1	TRBD1	TRBJ1-5	ATSDSSGTGSPPQH
TRBV5-1	NA	TRBJ1-3	ASSFGQADTIY
TRBV12-3/TRBV12-4	NA	TRBJ2-1	ASSFIGVYDNEQF
TRBV12-3/TRBV12-4	NA	TRBJ2-1	ASSLQRVYNEQF
TRBV11-3	NA	TRBJ1-6	ASSFTGQPLH
TRBV5-1	NA	TRBJ2-7	ASSLGSAYEQY
TRBV6-2/TRBV6-3	NA	TRBJ2-7	ASTSARIYEQY